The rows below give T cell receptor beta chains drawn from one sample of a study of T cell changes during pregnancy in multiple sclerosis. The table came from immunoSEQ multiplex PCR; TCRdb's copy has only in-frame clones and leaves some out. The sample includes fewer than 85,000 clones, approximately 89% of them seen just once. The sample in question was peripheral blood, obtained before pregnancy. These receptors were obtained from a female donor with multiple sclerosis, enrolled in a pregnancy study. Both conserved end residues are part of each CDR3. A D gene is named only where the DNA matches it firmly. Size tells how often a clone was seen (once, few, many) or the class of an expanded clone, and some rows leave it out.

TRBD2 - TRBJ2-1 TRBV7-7 CASSSTSGGEAFF TGTGCTAGCAGCTCCACTAGCGGGGGGGAGGCGTTCTTC
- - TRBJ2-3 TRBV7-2 CASSASSRWDTQYF TGTGCCAGCAGCGCGAGTTCCCGTTGGGATACGCAGTATTTT
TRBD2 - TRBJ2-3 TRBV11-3 CASSLAGVTDTQYF TGTGCCAGCAGTCTAGCGGGGGTCACAGATACGCAGTATTTT
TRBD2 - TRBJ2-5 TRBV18 CASSPPMGGAGTQYF TGTGCCAGCTCACCCCCGATGGGAGGGGCTGGGACCCAGTACTTC
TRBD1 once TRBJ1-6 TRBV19 CASSIQGAPNSPLHF TGTGCCAGTAGTATCCAGGGGGCGCCGAATTCACCCCTCCACTTT
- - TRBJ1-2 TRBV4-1 CASSQDHWGYTF TGCGCCAGCAGCCAAGACCACTGGGGCTACACCTTC
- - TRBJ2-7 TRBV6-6 CASVEPSSYEQYF TGTGCCAGCGTTGAGCCCTCATCCTACGAGCAGTACTTC
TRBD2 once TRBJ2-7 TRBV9 CASSASGGAGDPRVEQYF TGTGCCAGCAGCGCCTCCGGGGGAGCGGGGGACCCTCGGGTCGAGCAGTACTTC
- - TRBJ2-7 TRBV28 CASSTLGVGQYF TGTGCCAGCAGTACCTTAGGGGTCGGGCAGTACTTC
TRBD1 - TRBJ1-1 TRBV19 CASTPRDRDTEAFF TGTGCCAGTACCCCACGGGACAGGGACACTGAAGCTTTCTTT
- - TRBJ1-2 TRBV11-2 CASSLDVQYNGYTF TGTGCCAGCAGCTTAGATGTTCAGTATAATGGCTACACCTTC
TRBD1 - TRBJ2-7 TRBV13 CASSPSTGAVAYEQYF TGTGCCAGCAGCCCGTCCACAGGGGCCGTCGCCTACGAGCAGTACTTC
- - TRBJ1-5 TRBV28 CASSFRQINQPQHF TGTGCCAGCAGTTTTAGACAGATCAATCAGCCCCAGCATTTT
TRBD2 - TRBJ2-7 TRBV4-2 CASSHNGASGTYEQYF TGTGCCAGCAGCCACAATGGGGCTAGCGGAACCTACGAGCAGTACTTC
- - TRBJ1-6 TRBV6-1 CASSGGSIYNSPLHF TGTGCCAGCAGTGGAGGGAGTATCTATAATTCACCCCTCCACTTT
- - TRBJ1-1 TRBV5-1 CASSQGEGLAEAFF TGCGCCAGCAGCCAGGGTGAAGGGTTAGCTGAAGCTTTCTTT
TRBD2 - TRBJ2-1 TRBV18 CASSPTSGYNEQFF TGTGCCAGCTCACCGACTAGCGGTTACAATGAGCAGTTCTTC
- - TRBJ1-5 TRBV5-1 CASSLGTGDQPQHF TGCGCCAGCAGCCTTGGAACGGGAGATCAGCCCCAGCATTTT
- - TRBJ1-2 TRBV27 CASTQDPSYYGYTF TGTGCCAGCACACAGGACCCCTCCTACTATGGCTACACCTTC
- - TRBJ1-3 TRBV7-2 CASSLARLRPGNTIYF TGTGCCAGCAGCTTAGCGCGGCTTCGTCCTGGAAACACCATATATTTT
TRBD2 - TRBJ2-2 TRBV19 CASTMAGGGGELFF TGTGCCAGTACAATGGCGGGGGGCGGCGGGGAGCTGTTTTTT
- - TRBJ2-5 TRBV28 CASSKNHGGRRSVETQYF TGTGCCAGCAGTAAAAATCACGGGGGGCGCAGGTCCGTAGAGACCCAGTACTTC
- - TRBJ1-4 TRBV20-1 CSAHFFEKLFF TGCAGTGCCCACTTTTTTGAAAAACTGTTTTTT
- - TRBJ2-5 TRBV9 CASSVASGSSGETQYF TGTGCCAGCAGCGTAGCTTCGGGGAGCTCCGGAGAGACCCAGTACTTC
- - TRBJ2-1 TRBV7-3 CASSNSKGINEQFF TGTGCCAGCAGCAACTCTAAGGGGATCAATGAGCAGTTCTTC
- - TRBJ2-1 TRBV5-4 CASSSLQQGYNEQFF TGTGCCAGCAGCTCCCTTCAACAGGGCTACAATGAGCAGTTCTTC
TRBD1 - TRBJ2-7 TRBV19 CASSQWTGEQYF TGTGCCAGTAGTCAGTGGACAGGCGAGCAGTACTTC
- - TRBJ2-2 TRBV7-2 CASSPGGYTGELFF TGTGCCAGCAGCCCTGGAGGGTACACCGGGGAGCTGTTTTTT
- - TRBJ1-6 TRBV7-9 CASSPVAGYSPLHF TGTGCCAGCAGCCCGGTGGCCGGGTATTCACCCCTCCACTTT
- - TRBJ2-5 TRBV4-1 CASRHGVGQGNPTQYF TGCGCCAGCAGACACGGCGTGGGGCAGGGAAACCCGACCCAGTACTTC